Shown below are 32 T cell receptor beta chains from a single sample sequenced in a study of OX40 agonist ivuxolimab in advanced cancers. The data were produced by immunoSEQ multiplex PCR, yet TCRdb's version contains in-frame clones alone and is incomplete. Among tens of thousands of clones listed, about 81% were seen once. Specimen: CD4+ or CD8+ T cells sorted from blood, collected in a trial of the OX40 agonist ivuxolimab. Every receptor here comes from an adult with an advanced solid tumor such as melanoma, head and neck, liver or kidney cancer.

This chain joins TRBV27 and TRBJ2-7; D not resolved. V lost 6 bases and J lost 4, with 25 bases in between. Germline loops: CDR1 MNHEY, CDR2 SMNVEV (reference sequence). The CDR3 runs 17 residues. The CDR3 coding sequence is TGTGCCAGCAGGCCTACTGTATTGGGGTCACTAAAATACGAGCAGTACTTC. It encodes CASRPTVLGSLKYEQYF.

This rearrangement joins TRBV5-4 to TRBJ1-3; the D gene is possibly TRBD1 (5 bases). The germline CDR1 and CDR2 sequences are SGHNT and YYREEE (reference sequence). V was shortened by 4 bases and J by 4 bases, with 27 bases between the two germline ends. The CDR3 covers 19 residues. The CDR3 spells CASSPGPYFTRGEGNTIYF. Written as DNA, the CDR3 is TGTGCCAGCAGCCCCGGACCTTATTTTACGAGGGGCGAAGGAAACACCATATATTTT.

This chain links TRBV7-7 with TRBJ2-3; TRBD2 is a possible D gene (6 bases). CDR1 and CDR2 from the germline V gene are SSHAT and FNYEAQ (reference sequence). CDR3 length equals 12 residues. Written as DNA, the CDR3 is TGTGCTCCCAGTGGGGGGACAGATACGCAGTATTTT. Its translation is CAPSGGTDTQYF.

This clone was observed a few times. Other DNA sequences in the sample encode the same CDR3. CDR3 nucleotide sequence: TGCGCCAGCAGCCAAGGGGAAGGGGGCACTGAAGCTTTCTTT. It yields the protein CASSQGEGGTEAFF. This rearrangement joins TRBV5-1 to TRBJ1-1, with D possibly being TRBD1 (6 bases). Germline V gene sequence: CDR1 SGHRS, CDR2 YFSETQ. Deletions cut 4 bases from V and 4 bases from J, with 14 bases between. The CDR3 length is 14 residues.

The chain carries TRBV19 and TRBJ2-7; maybe TRBD2 (6 bases). Germline CDR1 and CDR2: LNHDA and SQIVND (reference sequence). This CDR3 has 13 residues. Trimming stripped 4 bases from V and 3 bases from J, with 10 bases between. Here the CDR3 reads CASSTVGGYEQYF. CDR3 DNA: TGTGCCAGTAGTACGGTCGGGGGCTACGAGCAGTACTTC.

The chain is built from TRBV7-9 and TRBJ2-5; the D is unclear. CDR1 and CDR2 from the germline V gene are SEHNR and FQNEAQ (reference sequence). Trimming cost V 5 bases and J 4 bases, with 5 bases left between them. The CDR3 loop spans 11 amino acids. The CDR3 loop is CASSTGETQYF. CDR3 in DNA: TGTGCCAGCAGCACCGGAGAGACCCAGTACTTC.

The table lists this clone with a count of one. The chain carries TRBV11-2 and TRBJ1-1, with TRBD1 identical over 7 bases. CDR3 size: 16 residues. Germline CDR1 and CDR2: SGHAT and FQNNGV. With 2 bases clipped from V and 4 bases from J, the junction kept 10 bases outside the gene matches. CDR3 loop: CASSLILTGRGTEAFF. For the CDR3, the DNA is TGTGCCAGCAGCTTAATCTTGACAGGGAGGGGCACTGAAGCTTTCTTT.

The CDR3 nucleotides are TGCGCCAGCGCCAGGGACAGATCTAATGAAAAACTGTTTTTT. It yields the protein CASARDRSNEKLFF. The chain combines TRBV4-3 with TRBJ1-4; 7 nucleotides align to TRBD1. Germline V gene sequence: CDR1 LGHNA, CDR2 YSLEER. The CDR3 extends over 14 amino acids. The V gene end was trimmed by 8 bases and the J gene end by 3 bases; junction bases not matched to a gene: 6.

The V and J genes are TRBV6-5 and TRBJ1-1; TRBD1 matches 7 bases. The V gene's germline CDR1 is MNHEY and CDR2 SVGAGI. The CDR3 consists of 11 residues. Trimming took 5 bases from V and 9 from J; bases not matched to a gene: 3. CDR3 nucleotides: TGTGCCAGCAGTGGACAGGTGCAAGCTTTCTTT. Translated: CASSGQVQAFF.

The J gene is TRBJ1-6, the V gene TRBV30; D might be TRBD1 (6 bases). The length of the CDR3 is 14 residues. Germline loops: CDR1 GTSNPN, CDR2 SVGIG (reference sequence). The V end was cut by 5 bases, the J end by 7 bases, with 15 bases between. The DNA of the CDR3 is TGTGCCTGGGCCGGGGGAGGGGGGAATTCACCCCTCCACTTT. Protein: CAWAGGGGNSPLHF.

The chain couples TRBV19 to TRBJ1-5, with D possibly matching TRBD1 (5 bases). Germline V gene sequence: CDR1 LNHDA, CDR2 SQIVND (reference sequence). The length of the CDR3 is 14 residues. The V end lost 5 bases, the J end lost 7 bases, and 15 bases lay between the germline ends. The CDR3, as DNA: TGTGCCAGTAGTCCAGGGAAGAGCGGACAGCCCCAGCATTTT. This sequence encodes CASSPGKSGQPQHF.

The gene calls are TRBV30 and TRBJ1-4; D remains ambiguous. The CDR3 is made up of 13 amino acids. Per germline, CDR1 GTSNPN and CDR2 SVGIG (reference sequence). V lost 2 bases to trimming and J lost 11 bases, with 15 bases between them. CDR3 DNA sequence: TGTGCCTGGAGTCAAGGAGGTAGTTTGAAACTGTTTTTT. Translated, it gives CAWSQGGSLKLFF.

CDR3 loop: CASSFQGIYEQYF. For the CDR3, the DNA is TGTGCCAGCAGCTTTCAGGGGATCTACGAGCAGTACTTC. The chain is built from TRBV13 and TRBJ2-7; the D gene is possibly TRBD1 (6 bases). Germline V lookup: CDR1 PRHDT, CDR2 FYEKMQ (reference sequence). Deletions cut 3 bases from V and 3 bases from J, with 9 bases between. This CDR3 has 13 amino acids.

The rearrangement joins TRBV2 to TRBJ2-7; D is uncertain. Trimming took 7 bases from V and 4 from J, leaving 8 bases between them. There are 11 residues in the CDR3. The germline gives CDR1 SNHLY, CDR2 FYNNEI. The CDR3 is CASTQEYEQYF. CDR3 DNA sequence: TGTGCCAGCACACAAGAGTACGAGCAGTACTTC.

This clone has just a few counts. The chain uses TRBV19 and TRBJ2-2; D remains ambiguous. Per germline, CDR1 LNHDA and CDR2 SQIVND (reference sequence). The CDR3 extends over 14 amino acids. Trimming removed 3 bases from V and 4 bases from J, with 9 bases in between. CDR3 bases: TGTGCCAGTAGTATGAGCTTGAGCACCGGGGAGCTGTTTTTT. As protein: CASSMSLSTGELFF. Full variable domain (outside the CDR3, taken from reference TRBV19 and TRBJ2-2): DGGITQSPKYLFRKEGQNVTLSCEQNLNHDAMYWYRQDPGQGLRLIYYSQIVNDFQKGDIAEGYSVSREKKESFPLTVTSAQKNPTAFYLCASSMSLSTGELFFGEGSRLTVL.

This chain connects TRBV7-9 to TRBJ2-5; tentative D call: TRBD1 (6 bases). Between the trimmed V and J ends, which lost 1 base and 4 bases, there was a span of 13 bases. CDR3 length equals 15 residues. The germline gives CDR1 SEHNR, CDR2 FQNEAQ (reference sequence). The CDR3 region is CASSLGRGTRETQYF. CDR3 DNA: TGTGCCAGCAGCTTAGGCAGGGGTACCAGAGAGACCCAGTACTTC.

The rearrangement joins TRBV2 to TRBJ1-1; D ambiguous. V shed 4 bases and J shed 11 bases, with 17 bases lying between them. CDR3 size: 13 residues. Per germline, CDR1 SNHLY and CDR2 FYNNEI. CDR3 DNA sequence: TGTGCCAGCAGTGTAGATTCCGGGGTGGGGGCTTTCTTT. It specifies CASSVDSGVGAFF.

This sequence joins TRBV7-3 and TRBJ2-7, with no clear D. Germline assignment: CDR1 SGHTA and CDR2 FQGTGA. CDR3 length: 14 residues. Trimming pared 6 bases from V and 2 bases from J, leaving 14 bases between. The DNA of the CDR3 is TGTGCCAGCAGATCATCGTATGGTGCCTACGAGCAGTACTTC. Its protein product is CASRSSYGAYEQYF. The variable domain in full, with the rest retrieved from reference TRBV7-3 and TRBJ2-7, is GAGVSQTPSNKVTEKGKYVELRCDPISGHTALYWYRQSLGQGPEFLIYFQGTGAADDSGLPNDRFFAVRPEGSVSTLKIQRTERGDSAVYLCASRSSYGAYEQYFGPGTRLTVT.

The J gene is TRBJ2-3, the V gene TRBV7-9, with 11 nucleotides matching TRBD2. The CDR3 has 16 residues. V trimming: 5 bases; J trimming: 5 bases; junction bases outside the gene matches: 9. Germline V gene data show CDR1 as SEHNR and CDR2 as FQNEAQ (reference sequence). As DNA, the CDR3 is TGTGCCAGCAGCCCGGGACTAGCGGTGGAAATAGATACGCAGTATTTT. Protein sequence: CASSPGLAVEIDTQYF.

The J gene is TRBJ2-7, the V gene TRBV7-2; 8 bases are shared with TRBD2. Germline V lookup: CDR1 SGHTA, CDR2 FQGNSA. Germline trimming cut 5 bases from V and 5 bases from J; bases unmatched to any gene: 14. The CDR3 consists of 16 residues. CDR3 protein: CASSPSLAGGIHEQYF. DNA for the CDR3: TGTGCCAGCAGCCCGTCTTTGGCGGGGGGAATCCACGAGCAGTACTTC.

The chain is built from TRBV15 and TRBJ1-2; no reliable D call. CDR1 is LNHNV, CDR2 YYDKDF, per germline (reference sequence). V was shortened by 0 bases and J by 8 bases, with 16 bases between the two germline ends. The CDR3 is 15 residues long. DNA for the CDR3: TGTGCCACCAGCAGAGACCCGACCGTCCGGGCCGGCTACACCTTC. It specifies CATSRDPTVRAGYTF.

The gene calls are TRBV29-1 and TRBJ2-2; 8 positions agree with TRBD2. Germline V gene lookup returns CDR1 SQVTM and CDR2 ANQGSEA. Trimming at V came to 5 bases and at J to 4 bases, leaving 6 bases not matched to a gene. The CDR3 length is 14 residues. The CDR3 DNA follows: TGCAGCGTTTCCGGGACTAGGAGCACCGGGGAGCTGTTTTTT. Translating it yields CSVSGTRSTGELFF.

This chain joins TRBV15 and TRBJ2-2; D gene uncertain. The length of the CDR3 is 15 residues. Trimming cost V 0 bases and J 3 bases, with 8 bases left between them. CDR1 is LNHNV and CDR2 is YYDKDF in the germline V gene (reference sequence). The CDR3 DNA reads as TGTGCCACCAGCAGAGAAATCCGTTACACCGGGGAGCTGTTTTTT. Encoded protein: CATSREIRYTGELFF.

The chain links TRBV6-5 to TRBJ2-5; 8 nucleotides align to TRBD1. Germline CDR1 is MNHEY and CDR2 is SVGAGI. The CDR3 extends over 14 amino acids. The J segment lost 4 bases and the V segment lost 6 bases, leaving 7 bases of the junction unmatched. This CDR3 reads CASSLMTGAETQYF. The CDR3 DNA reads as TGTGCCAGCAGCCTAATGACAGGGGCAGAGACCCAGTACTTC.

The chain is built from TRBV7-2 and TRBJ2-7, with TRBD2 as a possible D gene (6 bases). The CDR3 has 13 residues. The V gene's germline CDR1 is SGHTA and CDR2 FQGNSA. Between the trimmed V and J ends, which lost 5 bases and 5 bases, there was a span of 13 bases. CDR3 nucleotide sequence: TGTGCCAGCAGCCCGAGGCGGGGTGACGAGCAGTACTTC. Its translation is CASSPRRGDEQYF.

This chain joins TRBV7-6 and TRBJ1-5; weak D call: TRBD1 (5 bases). Germline CDR1 SGHVS, CDR2 FNYEAQ. V was clipped by 6 bases and J by 0 bases, with 12 bases between them. The CDR3 consists of 15 residues. The CDR3 here is CASSPTEYSNQPQHF. The CDR3 DNA follows: TGTGCCAGCAGTCCGACAGAGTATAGCAATCAGCCCCAGCATTTT. Full variable domain (outside the CDR3, taken from reference TRBV7-6 and TRBJ1-5): GAGVSQSPRYKVTKRGQDVALRCDPISGHVSLYWYRQALGQGPEFLTYFNYEAQQDKSGLPNDRFSAERPEGSISTLTIQRTEQRDSAMYRCASSPTEYSNQPQHFGDGTRLSIL.

This sequence joins TRBV6-1 and TRBJ1-2; unclear D gene. The CDR3 loop spans 14 amino acids. The V gene lost 5 bases and the J gene lost 0 bases, with 10 bases spanning the gap. Germline CDR1 MNHNS, CDR2 SASEGT. CDR3 sequence (DNA): TGTGCCAGCAGTTGGACGCAAGCTAACTATGGCTACACCTTC. It specifies CASSWTQANYGYTF.

This sequence joins TRBV6-5 and TRBJ2-4; no clear D gene. V gave up 2 bases and J gave up 2 bases, with 4 bases separating them. Germline V gives CDR1 MNHEY, CDR2 SVGAGI. The CDR3 runs 13 residues. The CDR3 is CASSYGPKNIQYF. CDR3 sequence (DNA): TGTGCCAGCAGTTACGGACCCAAAAACATTCAGTACTTC.

The rearrangement links TRBV9 to TRBJ2-1, with D perhaps matching TRBD1 (6 bases). V lost 5 bases and J lost 4, with 10 bases in between. Germline CDR1 SGDLS, CDR2 YYNGEE. The length of the CDR3 is 13 residues. Here the CDR3 DNA reads TGTGCCAGCAGTGTCAGGGGATACAATGAGCAGTTCTTC. It yields the protein CASSVRGYNEQFF.

This clone was observed a single time. J is TRBJ1-1 and V is TRBV29-1, with D hard to call. Looked up from germline, CDR1 is SQVTM and CDR2 is ANQGSEA. Deletions cut 8 bases from V and 4 bases from J, with 14 bases between. The CDR3 has 12 residues. The CDR3 sequence is CSPYSDSTEAFF. CDR3 nucleotides: TGCAGCCCCTACTCCGATAGCACTGAAGCTTTCTTT. Together with reference TRBV29-1 and TRBJ1-1, the CDR3 gives the full variable domain: SAVISQKPSRDICQRGTSLTIQCQVDSQVTMMFWYRQQPGQSLTLIATANQGSEATYESGFVIDKFPISRPNLTFSTLTVSNMSPEDSSIYLCSPYSDSTEAFFGQGTRLTVV.

The chain couples TRBV6-5 to TRBJ1-4; D gene unclear. V dropped 2 bases and J dropped 5 bases, with 9 bases sitting between them. The germline V gene has CDR1 MNHEY and CDR2 SVGAGI. This CDR3 has 14 amino acids. DNA for the CDR3: TGTGCCAGCAGTTACAGCCACGGAAATGAAAAACTGTTTTTT. Translated, it gives CASSYSHGNEKLFF.

CDR3 region: CAISEQGPDTEAFF. Here the CDR3 DNA reads TGTGCCATCAGTGAGCAGGGACCGGACACTGAAGCTTTCTTT. The chain has TRBV10-3 and TRBJ1-1; a possible D gene is TRBD1 (5 bases). The CDR3 spans 14 residues. The V end was cut by 2 bases, the J end by 3 bases, with 10 bases between. CDR1 ENHRY and CDR2 SYGVKD come from the germline V gene.